What follows describes a single T cell receptor beta chain. A read error may explain this, as a much larger clone is one base away. The template was RNA from unsorted bulk tissue. Between August and November 2014, newly diagnosed, chemotherapy-naive lung cancer patients underwent thoracic surgery in China. CDR1 is DFQATT, CDR2 SNEGSKA, per germline (reference sequence). V was cut by 1 base and J by 4 bases, with 13 bases left in between. This CDR3 contains 14 residues. The library came from three nested PCR rounds adapted from ARM-PCR protocols. TCRdb re-analysed the multiplex PCR reads in MiXCR, keeping a single row per CDR3 protein. The data contain 120,000 or so distinct CDR3 sequences, 66% of them seen just once; the ten biggest clones take up roughly 13%. The entry originates in a study of tumor and adjacent non-tumor tissue in lung cancer. Looking at the study overall: Stage I to III disease affected about nine men and roughly five women aged roughly 31 to 76. Some 4.2 million productive TCRbeta reads were obtained per sample on average.

This clonotype was obtained from a man aged 30 to 45 with non-small cell lung cancer. The chain has TRBV20-1 and TRBJ1-1; D gene unclear. Material for sequencing was lung tumor tissue. DNA for the CDR3: TGCAGTGCTAGAGCCGCTGGGATTAGCACTGAAGCTTTCTTT. Its translation: CSARAAGISTEAFF.